This paragraph covers one TCR beta chain sequence. No cognate antigen has been identified for it. One base away there is no much larger clone; base qualities are not given. Library preparation employed 5' RACE. Data came from an Illumina HiSeq 2000. Template switching introduced a universal primer binding site; the final cDNA contained a unique molecular identifier, enabling accurate counting of TCR cDNA molecules. Specific primers in the conserved constant-segment region were used to synthesize first-strand cDNA for TCR alpha and beta chains. To control for contamination, each cDNA library was double barcoded with a SMART-Mk sample barcode plus Illumina barcodes. TruSeq adapter sequences and Illumina sample barcodes were added in two successive PCR steps. TCR alpha and beta cDNA libraries were sequenced on the Illumina HiSeq platform with custom primers. On the study's bioinformatics: Unique molecular identifiers were extracted from raw reads with MiGEC, and CDR3 positions were determined with MiXCR. Recombination models were inferred per individual with the repgenHMM and IGoR tools using an EM algorithm. The tcR package in R was used for shared clonotype analysis, with sharing normalized by the product of cloneset sizes. Out-of-frame nonproductive sequences were analyzed to study raw recombination free of thymic and clonal selection effects. TCRdb cleaned the public reads at Q25 with fastp, built clones with MiXCR and kept in-frame beta chains. Rows with one shared CDR3 protein collapse into an entry with the most common genes and DNA. The V and J calls here are based on TCRdb, not the publication. Counted in this sample were 450,000 to 600,000 distinct CDR3 sequences; more than 20% of them appeared once. The ten largest clones represent approximately 0.48% of the sample.

This specimen belongs to a study of identical twins (dated by TCRdb to the mid-2010s). With regard to the full study: TCR alpha and beta repertoires from monozygotic twins, unrelated adults of various ages and cord blood were deep-sequenced to test whether fetal clonotypes persist. To rule out contamination, the twin experiments were replicated at different times with different library preparation protocols. What the authors observed across the whole study: In monozygotic twins, recombination models systematically underestimated out-of-frame TCR alpha sharing, but the models matched the sharing seen between unrelated individuals. Because the same donors could not be followed over many years, the conclusions relied on cross-sectional statistical analysis. Excess twin sharing in beta out-of-frame sequences was weaker because fewer shared sequences lowered the signal-to-noise ratio. Fewer insertions were carried by abundant cord blood beta clonotypes, a similar but weaker trend appeared in young adult naive repertoires, and no such trend appeared in memory repertoires. Invariant T cells such as MAIT and iNKT could partly confound zero-insertion analyses, although diverse VJ usage argued against such confounding for most clonotypes. Compared with coincidental sharing between unrelated individuals, out-of-frame TCR alpha sequences shared between twins showed an excess of sequences with low generation probability.

All donors were healthy Caucasians. The twin cohort consisted of three pairs of female monozygotic twins, all aged about 18 to 29 years. CD4+ and CD8+ T cell populations were isolated with positive isolation kits from Invitrogen. Germline trimming: 6 bases from V, 4 bases from J; junction bases outside gene matches: 5. Measured from the cysteine to the phenylalanine, the CDR3 is 15 residues long. CDR3 DNA is the only sequence kept; it has 45 bases, read in frame from the first base. In the germline V gene (reference sequence), CDR1 corresponds to LGHDT and CDR2 to YNNKEL. In addition, the sample was reused for a study of yellow fever vaccine responses in identical twins. As that second paper reports: The T cell response to vaccination in identical twins was reported by the authors to appear partly convergent and partly personalized. Focusing on identical twins, the study followed the T cell clones that responded to the vaccine, and did so with precision.

The receptor comes from a woman aged 18-29 years in good health. The receptor chain draws on TRBV3-1 and TRBJ2-2, and 10 junctional nucleotides match TRBD2. Sequenced: CD4+ T cells sorted from blood. In nucleotide form, the sequence is TGTGCCAGCAGGCCCCTAGCGGGGGTCACCGGGGAGCTGTTTTTT. Its coded protein is CASRPLAGVTGELFF.